A single sample gave rise to the 5 T cell receptor beta chains below, sequenced in a study of naive and memory T cell subsets. The beta constant-region primer was an equimolar mix of two oligonucleotides covering TRBC1 and TRBC2. TCRdb independently ran MiXCR on the UMI-ligation and nested PCR reads; one entry per CDR3 protein. This table has about 21,000 distinct CDR3 sequences, around 10% appearing once. Sequencing was carried out using central memory CD8+ T cells from blood. The receptors stem from a human donor in good health.

This clonotype has only a few counts. The chain joins TRBV2 to TRBJ2-4, with 10 nucleotides matching TRBD2. The CDR3 length is 15 residues. Germline V gene sequence: CDR1 SNHLY, CDR2 FYNNEI. The V gene end was trimmed by 6 bases and the J gene end by 7 bases; junction bases not matched to a gene: 9. CDR3 DNA sequence: TGTGCCAGCAGGTCTAGCGGGGGAGGAGAGAACATTCAGTACTTC. Translated: CASRSSGGGENIQYF.

This clonotype was recorded a few times. V usage is TRBV28 and J usage is TRBJ2-4; 9 bases fit TRBD1. J gave up 6 bases and V 6 bases, and 12 bases lay outside the gene matches. CDR1 MDHEN and CDR2 SYDVKM come from the germline V gene. The CDR3 consists of 16 residues. The CDR3 loop is CASSSTGGREGNIQYF. CDR3 nucleotides: TGTGCCAGCAGCTCAACAGGGGGCCGGGAAGGAAACATTCAGTACTTC.

The chain recombines TRBV27 with TRBJ2-7; 8 bases align to TRBD1. This CDR3 region has 14 residues. Looked up from germline, CDR1 is MNHEY and CDR2 is SMNVEV (reference sequence). J lost 2 bases, V lost 3 bases, and 3 bases had no gene match. CDR3 nucleotide sequence: TGTGCCAGCAGTTTTCGGGACAGGACCTACGAGCAGTACTTC. It is translated as CASSFRDRTYEQYF.

The table lists this clonotype with many counts. This rearrangement joins TRBV28 to TRBJ2-7; 9 bases fit TRBD1. In germline, CDR1 is MDHEN, CDR2 SYDVKM. V trimming: 8 bases; J trimming: 3 bases; junction bases outside the gene matches: 14. This CDR3 has 16 amino acids. CDR3 in amino acids: CASLPMRRDRVYEQYF. CDR3 DNA: TGTGCCAGCCTGCCAATGAGAAGGGACAGGGTCTACGAGCAGTACTTC.

By sample share, this clonotype is medium-sized (0.01 to 0.1%). The rearrangement joins TRBV3-1 to TRBJ2-2; D might be TRBD1 (6 bases). Germline CDR1 is LGHDT and CDR2 is YNNKEL (reference sequence). There are 16 residues in the CDR3. V was clipped by 4 bases and J by 7 bases, with 19 bases between them. CDR3 DNA: TGTGCCAGCAGCCCCAAGGCAGGGGCGACAGACGGGGAGCTGTTTTTT. It encodes CASSPKAGATDGELFF.